The 5 T cell receptor beta chains given below trace back to one sample, sequenced in a study of T cell changes during pregnancy in multiple sclerosis (dated by TCRdb to between 2019 and 2020). The protocol used for the library was the immunoSEQ multiplex PCR assay. The table was pulled from immuneACCESS by TCRdb, which kept in-frame rearrangements only. Such tables lose some clones; where checked, under half of the loss comes from unresolved V genes, and the rest has no known cause. A total of around 21,000 clones appear in this sample, approximately 91% of them only once. The top ten hold roughly a fifth of the sample. Here the sequenced sample was CD8+ T cells from peripheral blood mononuclear cells, taken after pregnancy. Source of these receptors: a female donor in good health, enrolled as a control in a pregnancy study.

The V call is TRBV5-6, the J call TRBJ2-5; 9 bases are a match to TRBD1. The germline V gene has CDR1 SGHDT and CDR2 YYEEEE. Trimming at V came to 4 bases and at J to 5 bases, leaving 6 bases not matched to a gene. This CDR3 region has 14 residues. The CDR3 is CASSPDRGGETQYF. For the CDR3, the DNA is TGTGCCAGCAGCCCGGACAGGGGCGGCGAGACCCAGTACTTC.

This rearrangement joins TRBV11-2 to TRBJ1-1; the match to TRBD1 covers 7 bases. Trimming took 5 bases from V and 4 from J; bases not matched to a gene: 4. Germline CDR1 reads SGHAT; CDR2 reads FQNNGV. This CDR3 contains 13 residues. The CDR3 bases are TGTGCCAGCAGCCCCCGACAGGGCACTGAAGCTTTCTTT. As protein: CASSPRQGTEAFF.

This chain joins TRBV5-6 and TRBJ1-2; 7 bases align to TRBD1. Germline V gene lookup returns CDR1 SGHDT and CDR2 YYEEEE. J gave up 7 bases and V 1 base, and 7 bases lay outside the gene matches. The CDR3 is 14 amino acids. The CDR3 here is CASSLTTGVGGYTF. The CDR3 DNA reads as TGTGCCAGCAGCTTGACCACAGGGGTCGGTGGCTACACCTTC. The full variable domain, its missing parts supplied by reference TRBV5-6 and TRBJ1-2, is DAGVTQSPTHLIKTRGQQVTLRCSPKSGHDTVSWYQQALGQGPQFIFQYYEEEERQRGNFPDRFSGHQFPNYSSELNVNALLLGDSALYLCASSLTTGVGGYTFGSGTRLTVV.

The V gene is TRBV27, the J gene TRBJ2-7; 8 bases are a match to TRBD2. The germline V gene encodes CDR1 MNHEY and CDR2 SMNVEV (reference sequence). The CDR3 has 16 residues. Trimming at V came to 3 bases and at J to 2 bases, leaving 9 bases not matched to a gene. The CDR3 loop is CASSFPGGRSPYEQYF. CDR3 DNA: TGTGCCAGCAGTTTTCCGGGGGGGCGGAGCCCCTACGAGCAGTACTTC.

This clone was seen only once. Written as DNA, the CDR3 is TGTGCCAGCAGTGAATGGGACAGCACTGAAGCTTTCTTT. The encoded protein is CASSEWDSTEAFF. The rearrangement joins TRBV6-4 to TRBJ1-1; 7 bases are a match to TRBD1. Germline V gene data show CDR1 as MRHNA and CDR2 as SNTAGT. This CDR3 spans 13 amino acids. J was trimmed by 4 bases and V by 3 bases; bases with no gene match: 2.